This TCR beta chain was recorded in a study of regulatory T cells in long-lasting Graves disease. Time point here: newly diagnosed GD, antithyroid drugs for less than 3 months. From PBMCs, RNA was extracted and then used to make the TCR library. This clonotype was detected only a few times. The germline gene is not matched at one end of the junction; a read error may be the cause. Researchers made TCR beta libraries by using iRepertoire HTBI primers and running Arm-PCR on CDR3 regions. One entry per CDR3 protein results from TCRdb running MiXCR on the multiplex PCR reads. Of some 330,000 distinct CDR3 sequences listed, 12% are singletons. This CDR3 comprises 15 residues. The sample also formed part of further work on T cells in Graves' hyperthyroidism and ophthalmopathy.

This sequence was found in a woman between 18 and 29 years old with Graves disease. The rearrangement links TRBV12-3 or TRBV12-4 to TRBJ1-6, with a weak D call TRBD1 (5 bases). Sequenced here: peripheral blood mononuclear cells (PBMCs), sampled at new diagnosis, from a patient treated with antithyroid drugs. The CDR3 is CASSPGQGLASPPHF. In nucleotides, the CDR3 is TGTGCCAGCAGTCCTGGACAAGGGTTGGCTTCACCCCCCCACTTT.